The 26 T cell receptor beta chains below come from one sample, sequenced in a study of cytomegalovirus exposure and HLA in healthy donors. The protocol was immunoSEQ multiplex PCR, while the TCRdb copy is restricted to in-frame clones and leaves out a portion. This table holds about 180,000 clones, 75% to 90% found once. The sequenced sample was PBMCs. The origin of the receptors is a man aged 18 to 29 in good health and CMV-seropositive.

The V call is TRBV28, the J call TRBJ1-2; TRBD1 matches 7 bases. The length of the CDR3 is 16 residues. The germline V gene encodes CDR1 MDHEN and CDR2 SYDVKM. V dropped 0 bases and J dropped 4; count of bases not matched to a gene: 8. CDR3 in amino acids: CASSLWGTGVGYGYTF. Written as DNA, the CDR3 is TGTGCCAGCAGTTTATGGGGCACAGGGGTTGGCTATGGCTACACCTTC.

This chain links TRBV5-1 with TRBJ1-3; weak D call: TRBD1 (5 bases). Per germline, CDR1 SGHRS and CDR2 YFSETQ. Trimming took off 2 bases at V and 2 bases at J, with 11 bases between the two ends. The CDR3 extends over 15 amino acids. The CDR3 loop is CASSFGGSPGNTIYF. The CDR3 DNA is TGCGCCAGCAGCTTTGGGGGGTCCCCTGGAAACACCATATATTTT.

The chain carries TRBV10-1 and TRBJ2-1, with 8 bases lining up with TRBD2. Germline V gene sequence: CDR1 WNHNN, CDR2 SYGVQD (reference sequence). This CDR3 region has 17 residues. The V gene end was trimmed by 2 bases and the J gene end by 3 bases; junction bases not matched to a gene: 9. The chain's CDR3 is CASSERYGLAGYNEQFF. CDR3 in DNA: TGCGCCAGCAGTGAGAGGTACGGGCTAGCGGGCTACAATGAGCAGTTCTTC.

This chain joins TRBV29-1 and TRBJ1-5; D not resolved. The CDR3 length is 16 residues. V lost 4 bases to trimming and J lost 0 bases, with 16 bases between them. Germline V gene data show CDR1 as SQVTM and CDR2 as ANQGSEA. The CDR3 DNA is TGCAGCGTTGCGGGGAAGGAAGGTTATAGCAATCAGCCCCAGCATTTT. Its translation: CSVAGKEGYSNQPQHF. Full variable domain (rest looked up from reference TRBV29-1 and TRBJ1-5): SAVISQKPSRDICQRGTSLTIQCQVDSQVTMMFWYRQQPGQSLTLIATANQGSEATYESGFVIDKFPISRPNLTFSTLTVSNMSPEDSSIYLCSVAGKEGYSNQPQHFGDGTRLSIL.

The rearrangement uses TRBV6-6 and TRBJ2-1, with 9 bases matching TRBD2. The V gene end was trimmed by 5 bases and the J gene end by 15 bases; junction bases not matched to a gene: 11. The germline V gene encodes CDR1 MNHNY and CDR2 SVGAGI (reference sequence). This CDR3 spans 13 amino acids. The CDR3 loop reads CASSEREDLRRFF. The CDR3 coding sequence is TGTGCCAGCAGTGAGCGGGAGGACCTCCGTAGGTTCTTC.

J is TRBJ2-7 and V is TRBV5-6, with TRBD1 matching over 9 bases. Germline V gene data show CDR1 as SGHDT and CDR2 as YYEEEE. J was trimmed by 1 base and V by 2 bases; bases with no gene match: 7. This CDR3 contains 16 residues. The CDR3 bases are TGTGCCAGCAGCTTACTAACAGGGGGCGAATCCTACGAGCAGTACTTC. Its protein product is CASSLLTGGESYEQYF.

This clone was seen at least ten times. The chain carries TRBV4-1 and TRBJ2-7; tentatively, D is TRBD2 (5 bases). Germline V lookup: CDR1 MGHRA, CDR2 YSYEKL. V shed 1 base and J shed 5 bases, with 21 bases lying between them. The CDR3 runs 17 residues. Written as DNA, the CDR3 is TGCGCCAGCAGCCAAGTTATGTCGTGGACCCTCGGGGACGAGCAGTACTTC. Encoded protein: CASSQVMSWTLGDEQYF.

This chain uses TRBV7-2 with TRBJ2-5; D is unresolved. V lost 4 bases to trimming and J lost 7 bases, with 7 bases between them. The CDR3 contains 11 residues. Per germline, CDR1 SGHTA and CDR2 FQGNSA. The CDR3 DNA is TGTGCCAGCAGCTCTCTAGTGACCCAGTACTTC. It is translated as CASSSLVTQYF.

The chain combines TRBV7-6 with TRBJ1-1; the D is unclear. The CDR3 is made up of 13 amino acids. The ends were cut back, 2 bases at V and 5 bases at J, with 9 bases in the middle. Germline CDR1 reads SGHVS; CDR2 reads FNYEAQ. The CDR3 DNA reads as TGTGCCAGCAGCTTAAGCGGGGTAACTGAAGCTTTCTTT. Amino acid sequence: CASSLSGVTEAFF.

The V gene is TRBV5-1, the J gene TRBJ2-1; D gene ambiguous. The CDR3 loop spans 13 amino acids. The germline V gene has CDR1 SGHRS and CDR2 YFSETQ. V shed 1 base and J shed 6 bases, with 8 bases lying between them. The CDR3 region has the DNA TGCGCCAGCAGCTTGTTGATGAGCAATGAGCAGTTCTTC. Its protein is CASSLLMSNEQFF.

V usage is TRBV5-1 and J usage is TRBJ2-7; possible D gene TRBD2, 5 bases. This CDR3 is 16 amino acids long. Trimming took off 1 base at V and 6 bases at J, with 20 bases between the two ends. The germline V gene encodes CDR1 SGHRS and CDR2 YFSETQ. The CDR3 spells CASSLRPGLPASEQYF. DNA for the CDR3: TGCGCCAGCAGCTTGAGGCCCGGACTCCCCGCATCCGAGCAGTACTTC. Combining the CDR3 with reference TRBV5-1 and TRBJ2-7 gives the whole variable domain KAGVTQTPRYLIKTRGQQVTLSCSPISGHRSVSWYQQTPGQGLQFLFEYFSETQRNKGNFPGRFSGRQFSNSRSEMNVSTLELGDSALYLCASSLRPGLPASEQYFGPGTRLTVT.

This clone was seen just once. This chain joins TRBV4-1 and TRBJ2-7; TRBD2 matches 11 bases. The germline gives CDR1 MGHRA, CDR2 YSYEKL. This CDR3 is 17 amino acids long. After removal of 1 base from V and 2 bases from J, the junction contained 7 bases not matched to a gene. The CDR3 nucleotides are TGCGCCAGCAGCCAAGCTCTAGCGGGGGGCGGTCCCTACGAGCAGTACTTC. Translated, it gives CASSQALAGGGPYEQYF.

Note on this clone: Other DNA sequences in the same sample also yield this CDR3. The V and J genes are TRBV27 and TRBJ2-1; D is perhaps TRBD2 (6 bases). Germline V lookup: CDR1 MNHEY, CDR2 SMNVEV (reference sequence). CDR3 size: 15 residues. With 2 bases removed from V and 0 bases from J, the gap between germline ends came to 8 bases. CDR3 residues: CASSLGTGSYNEQFF. In DNA form, the CDR3 reads TGTGCCAGCAGTTTAGGGACTGGCTCCTACAATGAGCAGTTCTTC.

This sequence joins TRBV27 and TRBJ1-2; D uncertain. Between the trimmed V and J ends, which lost 8 bases and 4 bases, there was a span of 14 bases. The CDR3 extends over 13 amino acids. The germline gives CDR1 MNHEY, CDR2 SMNVEV (reference sequence). The CDR3 bases are TGTGCCAGCTCTCCGGGAATCTTCTATGGCTACACCTTC. It translates to CASSPGIFYGYTF.

V gene TRBV5-4 combines with J gene TRBJ1-4, with D unclear. V was cut by 1 base and J by 0 bases, with 7 bases left in between. Germline V lookup: CDR1 SGHNT, CDR2 YYREEE (reference sequence). CDR3 length equals 15 residues. CDR3 DNA sequence: TGTGCCAGCAGCTTGTCGGGAGCAACTAATGAAAAACTGTTTTTT. Protein product: CASSLSGATNEKLFF.

A few counts support this clone. The rearrangement uses TRBV13 and TRBJ2-7, with D tentatively TRBD2 (5 bases). V was trimmed by 3 bases and J by 4 bases, leaving 7 bases between them. CDR3 size: 12 residues. CDR1 PRHDT and CDR2 FYEKMQ come from the germline V gene (reference sequence). CDR3 sequence: CASSFRGYEQYF. The CDR3 nucleotides read TGTGCCAGCAGCTTTCGGGGATACGAGCAGTACTTC. Looking up the rest from reference TRBV13 and TRBJ2-7 gives the full variable domain: AAGVIQSPRHLIKEKRETATLKCYPIPRHDTVYWYQQGPGQDPQFLISFYEKMQSDKGSIPDRFSAQQFSDYHSELNMSSLELGDSALYFCASSFRGYEQYFGPGTRLTVT.

This chain connects TRBV2 to TRBJ2-2, with a weak D call TRBD1 (6 bases). V lost 9 bases and J 6 bases, leaving 11 bases between the germline ends. The germline V gene encodes CDR1 SNHLY and CDR2 FYNNEI. The CDR3 loop spans 12 amino acids. The CDR3: CARSGVSGELFF. CDR3 bases: TGTGCCAGATCAGGGGTGTCCGGGGAGCTGTTTTTT.

The chain is built from TRBV10-3 and TRBJ1-1; TRBD1 might be the D (6 bases). The V end lost 7 bases, the J end lost 1 base, and 19 bases lay between the germline ends. CDR3 length: 16 residues. Germline V gene lookup returns CDR1 ENHRY and CDR2 SYGVKD. The CDR3 nucleotides read TGTGCCATCAAGAGTGCAACAGGGAAAGGGAACACTGAAGCTTTCTTT. This sequence encodes CAIKSATGKGNTEAFF.

This rearrangement joins TRBV7-9 to TRBJ2-4, with D possibly being TRBD2 (6 bases). This CDR3 has 12 residues. Germline V gene data show CDR1 as SEHNR and CDR2 as FQNEAQ (reference sequence). The V and J ends lost 1 base and 13 bases respectively, with 11 bases between them. The CDR3 here is CASSLEGDLQYF. The CDR3 nucleotides are TGTGCCAGCAGCTTAGAAGGGGACTTACAGTACTTC.

This chain links TRBV7-6 with TRBJ2-1; D not certain. Looked up from germline, CDR1 is SGHVS and CDR2 is FNYEAQ. V lost 3 bases to trimming and J lost 3 bases, with 15 bases between them. This CDR3 is 16 amino acids long. This CDR3 is CASSLVREAGYNEQFF. CDR3 bases: TGTGCCAGCAGCTTGGTCCGAGAGGCCGGCTACAATGAGCAGTTCTTC.

The V and J genes are TRBV5-1 and TRBJ2-5, with D maybe TRBD1 (6 bases). The CDR3 totals 15 residues. The germline gives CDR1 SGHRS, CDR2 YFSETQ. V was trimmed by 2 bases and J by 1 base, leaving 12 bases between them. The CDR3 loop reads CASSLQTTGQETQYF. CDR3 nucleotide sequence: TGCGCCAGCAGCTTACAAACGACAGGCCAAGAGACCCAGTACTTC.

The V and J genes are TRBV5-1 and TRBJ2-2; perhaps TRBD1 as D (5 bases). Germline V gene lookup returns CDR1 SGHRS and CDR2 YFSETQ. V was shortened by 2 bases and J by 5 bases, with 10 bases between the two germline ends. The CDR3 length is 14 residues. The CDR3 sequence: CASSFGQGTGELFF. The CDR3 bases are TGCGCCAGCAGCTTTGGGCAGGGAACCGGGGAGCTGTTTTTT.

The V gene is TRBV5-1, the J gene TRBJ2-2; the D gene is possibly TRBD1 (5 bases). CDR3 length equals 14 residues. Germline CDR1 SGHRS, CDR2 YFSETQ. V lost 7 bases, J lost 6 bases, and 16 bases lay in between. As DNA, the CDR3 is TGCGCCAGCGATTCCCTTCAGGGCCCCGGGGAGCTGTTTTTT. It specifies CASDSLQGPGELFF.

The V call is TRBV6-1, the J call TRBJ1-6; the D gene is possibly TRBD1 (6 bases). The CDR3 sequence is 14 residues long. Germline CDR1 and CDR2: MNHNS and SASEGT. V was trimmed by 1 base and J by 14 bases, leaving 15 bases between them. The CDR3 DNA sequence: TGTGCCAGCAGTGAAGTACAGGGAAGAAACACCCTCCACTTT. Translating gives CASSEVQGRNTLHF.

This chain links TRBV28 with TRBJ2-7; a possible D gene is TRBD2 (6 bases). The CDR3 has 14 residues. V dropped 7 bases and J dropped 0 bases, with 13 bases sitting between them. Germline loops: CDR1 MDHEN, CDR2 SYDVKM. The CDR3 coding sequence is TGTGCCAGCAATTTGAGCGGGTACTCCTACGAGCAGTACTTC. Translation gives CASNLSGYSYEQYF.

A few counts support this clone. This sequence joins TRBV4-1 and TRBJ2-5, with 10 bases aligning to TRBD1. The CDR3 runs to 15 residues. Trimming removed 0 bases from V and 3 bases from J; junction bases left unmatched: 1. The V gene's germline CDR1 is MGHRA and CDR2 YSYEKL. The CDR3 loop is CASSQDGTGEETQYF. The CDR3 coding sequence is TGCGCCAGCAGCCAAGACGGGACAGGGGAAGAGACCCAGTACTTC.